The rows below give T cell receptor beta chains drawn from one sample of a study of CD8 T cells in Susac syndrome. Using its own MiXCR run on the immunoSEQ multiplex PCR reads, TCRdb lists one record per CDR3 protein. The sample includes 300,000 to 350,000 distinct CDR3 sequences, just over 90% seen only once; the top ten take around 0.07%. The specimen was CD4+ T cells from PBMCs. The receptor set was obtained from a human donor with multiple sclerosis. Each CDR3 is given with its conserved first and last residue.

TRBV7-9	TRBJ1-2	14	CASSIRTGVNGYTF
TRBV3-1	TRBJ1-1	14	CASSQAGAGTEAFF
TRBV7-2	TRBJ2-7	15	CASSSRGAGGYEQYF
TRBV12-3/TRBV12-4	TRBJ2-3	15	CASRPGQAGTDTQYF
TRBV12-3/TRBV12-4	TRBJ2-3	16	CASSLGGARGTDTQYF
TRBV19	TRBJ1-1	15	CASSIVGTAGTEAFF
TRBV6-5	TRBJ2-3	15	CASSPQGRYTDTQYF
TRBV11-2	TRBJ2-3	16	CASSLGLAEGTDTQYF
TRBV2	TRBJ1-2	16	CASSAEPFGGGYGYTF
TRBV11-3	TRBJ1-1	13	CASSGMRRAEAFF
TRBV5-1	TRBJ2-5	16	CASSSGGHRGQETQYF
TRBV9	TRBJ1-3	16	CASSVGSPISGNTIYF
TRBV3-1	TRBJ1-2	16	CASSLTLDRGIRGYTF